These T cell receptor beta chains were read from a single sample in a study of blood T cell repertoires in COVID-19. Sequenced by immunoSEQ multiplex PCR; TCRdb stores in-frame clones only, minus some. This table has approximately 120,000 clones, 70% to 90% appearing once. The source material was peripheral blood. The receptor source for this set is a woman in her forties or fifties with acute or convalescent COVID-19. Both conserved end residues are part of each CDR3. Each record gives: J gene, clone size, D gene, V gene, CDR3 protein, CDR3 DNA. A D gene is named only where the DNA matches it firmly. Size tells how often a clone was seen (once, few, many) or the class of an expanded clone, and some rows leave it out.

TRBJ1-4	.	.	TRBV6-5	CASSSQGNSGKLFF	TGTGCCAGCAGTTCGCAGGGTAATTCGGGAAAACTGTTTTTT
TRBJ2-3	.	TRBD2	TRBV6-4	CASSRSAGGSTDTQYF	TGTGCCAGCAGTCGTTCAGCGGGAGGGAGCACAGATACGCAGTATTTT
TRBJ1-1	few	TRBD1	TRBV14	CASSHDRGPLTEAFF	TGTGCCAGCAGCCATGACAGGGGTCCGCTCACTGAAGCTTTCTTT
TRBJ2-3	.	.	TRBV9	CASSVAAGLTDTQYF	TGTGCCAGCAGCGTAGCAGCGGGCCTAACGGATACGCAGTATTTT
TRBJ1-2	.	.	TRBV20-1	CSASLGFGGGYTF	TGCAGTGCTAGTCTAGGGTTCGGAGGTGGCTACACCTTC
TRBJ2-3	.	.	TRBV5-1	CASSFLTTAFADTQYF	TGCGCCAGCAGCTTTCTGACTACTGCTTTCGCAGATACGCAGTATTTT
TRBJ2-5	.	TRBD2	TRBV12-3/TRBV12-4	CASNPGGQETQYF	TGTGCCAGCAACCCGGGGGGACAAGAGACCCAGTACTTC
TRBJ2-1	.	TRBD2	TRBV29-1	CSVLPGLAGHNEQFF	TGCAGCGTTTTACCGGGACTAGCGGGACACAATGAGCAGTTCTTC
TRBJ2-2	few	TRBD2	TRBV19	CASSARTSGGAGTGELFF	TGTGCCAGTAGTGCCCGGACTAGCGGGGGGGCGGGCACCGGGGAGCTGTTTTTT
TRBJ2-1	.	.	TRBV21-1	CASSKKCSPPGQGSEQFF	TGTGCCAGCAGCAAAAAATGTTCACCGCCGGGACAGGGGAGTGAGCAGTTCTTC
TRBJ1-1	.	TRBD1	TRBV20-1	CSASPGQGRGEAFF	TGCAGTGCTAGTCCCGGACAGGGAAGAGGTGAAGCTTTCTTT
TRBJ2-7	.	TRBD1	TRBV28	CASSRPGQGVHEQYF	TGTGCCAGCAGCCGACCGGGACAGGGGGTCCACGAGCAGTACTTC
TRBJ1-2	.	.	TRBV19	CATLGKGITGYTF	TGTGCCACCCTCGGAAAGGGGATAACAGGCTACACCTTC
TRBJ1-3	once	.	TRBV5-1	CASSLGAGGNTIYF	TGCGCCAGCAGCTTGGGGGCAGGGGGAAACACCATATATTTT
TRBJ2-1	.	TRBD2	TRBV24-1	CATSDGLADNEQFF	TGTGCCACCAGTGATGGACTAGCGGACAATGAGCAGTTCTTC
TRBJ1-1	once	.	TRBV5-8	CASSGLRQRGVTEAFF	TGTGCCAGCAGCGGACTACGACAGCGCGGGGTCACTGAAGCTTTCTTT
TRBJ2-5	.	TRBD1	TRBV5-1	CASSLQTGGEETQYF	TGCGCCAGCAGTCTCCAGACAGGGGGCGAAGAGACCCAGTACTTC
TRBJ1-2	.	TRBD1	TRBV30	CACSRDRRYYGYTF	TGTGCCTGCTCCCGGGACAGGAGATACTATGGCTACACCTTC
TRBJ2-5	.	TRBD2	TRBV5-1	CASSRGLAGQETQYF	TGCGCCAGCAGCCGGGGACTAGCGGGGCAAGAGACCCAGTACTTC
TRBJ1-2	few	.	TRBV20-1	CSASHYVNGNYGYTF	TGCAGTGCTAGTCACTACGTCAACGGCAACTATGGCTACACCTTC
TRBJ1-2	.	.	TRBV14	CASSPDRNYGYTF	TGTGCCAGCAGCCCGGACAGAAACTATGGCTACACCTTC
TRBJ2-2	.	TRBD2	TRBV10-2	CASSGLAGANGRSGELFF	TGCGCCAGCAGTGGACTAGCGGGCGCAAATGGAAGGTCCGGGGAGCTGTTTTTT
TRBJ1-2	.	.	TRBV5-8	CASASQGSYGYTF	TGTGCCAGCGCTTCCCAGGGAAGCTATGGCTACACCTTC
TRBJ1-2	.	TRBD1	TRBV27	CASRRQGLDYGYTF	TGTGCCAGCAGACGACAGGGCCTTGACTATGGCTACACCTTC
TRBJ1-1	.	TRBD1	TRBV6-5	CASSLHPTGVNTEAFF	TGTGCCAGCAGTTTACACCCTACAGGGGTGAACACTGAAGCTTTCTTT
TRBJ1-1	.	.	TRBV29-1	CSVEDSYTEAFF	TGCAGCGTCGAGGACAGTTACACTGAAGCTTTCTTT
TRBJ1-1	.	.	TRBV19	CASSKNPRGNTEAFF	TGTGCCAGTAGTAAGAACCCCAGGGGCAACACTGAAGCTTTCTTT
TRBJ2-7	once	TRBD2	TRBV28	CASSPSGLAGGPREQYF	TGTGCCAGCAGCCCCTCGGGACTAGCGGGAGGGCCACGCGAGCAGTACTTC
TRBJ1-4	.	TRBD1	TRBV5-8	CASGDRVWANEKLFF	TGTGCCAGCGGTGACAGGGTTTGGGCTAATGAAAAACTGTTTTTT
TRBJ1-4	few	.	TRBV2	CASSEGYEKLFF	TGTGCCAGCAGCGAGGGTTACGAAAAACTGTTTTTT